This T cell receptor (beta chain) was sequenced in a study of human T cells and chemical hapten exposure. Time point noted: pre-sensitization, week 0. The sample's treatment: therapeutic diphenylcyclopropenone sensitization with weekly scalp DPC. MiXCR, run by TCRdb on the RACE reads, gives a single entry per CDR3 protein. Among a few hundred thousand distinct CDR3 sequences, around 7.7% were seen once, and the ten largest hold 0.9% to 1.5%. This sequence was found in a young man with alopecia areata. Some clones in this sample may be carry-over from other donors' samples. Sample: whole blood, taken in connection with sensitization to the hapten diphenylcyclopropenone (DPC).

The CDR3 spells CASSKDTERGGYTF. In nucleotides, the CDR3 is TGTGCCAGCAGCAAAGATACAGAGCGAGGCGGCTACACCTTC. The V and J genes are TRBV7-9 and TRBJ1-2; D is unresolved. The CDR3 contains 14 residues. The V end lost 5 bases, the J end lost 8 bases, and 18 bases lay between the germline ends. Germline V gives CDR1 SEHNR, CDR2 FQNEAQ (reference sequence).